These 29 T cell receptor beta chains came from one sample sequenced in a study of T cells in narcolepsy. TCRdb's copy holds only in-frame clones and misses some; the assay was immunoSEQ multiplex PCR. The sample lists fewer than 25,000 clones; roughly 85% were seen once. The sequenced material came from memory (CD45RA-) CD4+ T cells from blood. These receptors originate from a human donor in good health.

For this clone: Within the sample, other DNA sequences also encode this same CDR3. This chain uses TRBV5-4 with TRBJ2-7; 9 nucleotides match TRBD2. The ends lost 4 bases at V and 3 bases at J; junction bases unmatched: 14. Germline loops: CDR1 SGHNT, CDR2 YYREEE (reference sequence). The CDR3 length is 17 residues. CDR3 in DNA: TGTGCCAGCAGCGCGGCTGGGGGGGCGCGGGAGGGCTACGAGCAGTACTTC. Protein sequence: CASSAAGGAREGYEQYF.

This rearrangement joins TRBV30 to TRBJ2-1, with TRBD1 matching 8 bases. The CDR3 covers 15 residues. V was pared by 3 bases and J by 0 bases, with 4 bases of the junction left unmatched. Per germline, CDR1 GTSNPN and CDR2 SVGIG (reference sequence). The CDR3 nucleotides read TGTGCCTGGAGGCAGGGGGCGAGCTCCTACAATGAGCAGTTCTTC. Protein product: CAWRQGASSYNEQFF.

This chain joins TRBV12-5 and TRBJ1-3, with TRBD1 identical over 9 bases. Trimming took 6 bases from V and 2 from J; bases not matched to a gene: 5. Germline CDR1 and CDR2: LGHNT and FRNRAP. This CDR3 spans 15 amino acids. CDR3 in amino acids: CASGLGTGPGNTIYF. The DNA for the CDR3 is TGTGCTAGTGGACTTGGGACAGGGCCTGGAAACACCATATATTTT.

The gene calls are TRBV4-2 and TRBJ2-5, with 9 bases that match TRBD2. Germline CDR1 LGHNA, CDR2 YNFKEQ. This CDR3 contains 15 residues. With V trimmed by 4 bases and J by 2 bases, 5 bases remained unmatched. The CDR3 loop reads CASSLASGVQETQYF. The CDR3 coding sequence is TGTGCCAGCAGCCTGGCTAGCGGGGTGCAAGAGACCCAGTACTTC.

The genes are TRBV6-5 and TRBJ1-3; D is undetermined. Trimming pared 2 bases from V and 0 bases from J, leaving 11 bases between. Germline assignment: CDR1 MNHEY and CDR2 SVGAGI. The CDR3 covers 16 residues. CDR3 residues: CASSYSRPSSGNTIYF. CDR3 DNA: TGTGCCAGCAGTTACAGCCGGCCGAGCTCTGGAAACACCATATATTTT.

The CDR3 nucleotides are TGTGCCAGCAGCCCCGCCCGGAGGGAGCAGTTCTTC. Translated, it gives CASSPARREQFF. The chain recombines TRBV4-2 with TRBJ2-1, with D maybe TRBD2 (5 bases). The CDR3 runs to 12 residues. Per germline, CDR1 LGHNA and CDR2 YNFKEQ. Trimming took off 4 bases at V and 10 bases at J, with 11 bases between the two ends.

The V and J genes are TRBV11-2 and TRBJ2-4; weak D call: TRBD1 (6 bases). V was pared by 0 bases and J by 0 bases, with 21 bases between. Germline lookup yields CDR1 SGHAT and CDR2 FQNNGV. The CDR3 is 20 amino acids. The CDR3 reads CASSLEFAPGERRAKNIQYF. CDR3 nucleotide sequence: TGTGCCAGCAGCTTAGAGTTCGCGCCAGGGGAGAGAAGAGCCAAAAACATTCAGTACTTC.

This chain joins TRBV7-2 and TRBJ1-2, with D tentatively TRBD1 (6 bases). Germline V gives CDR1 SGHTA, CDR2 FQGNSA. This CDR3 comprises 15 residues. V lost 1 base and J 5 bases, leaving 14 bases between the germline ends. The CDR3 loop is CASSLDIQGWYGYTF. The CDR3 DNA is TGTGCCAGCAGCTTAGATATACAGGGTTGGTATGGCTACACCTTC. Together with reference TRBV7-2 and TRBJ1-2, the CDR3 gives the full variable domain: GAGVSQSPSNKVTEKGKDVELRCDPISGHTALYWYRQSLGQGLEFLIYFQGNSAPDKSGLPSDRFSAERTGGSVSTLTIQRTQQEDSAVYLCASSLDIQGWYGYTFGSGTRLTVV.

CDR3 loop: CASSRGHMDSPLHF. CDR3 bases: TGTGCCAGCAGCCGGGGACATATGGATTCACCCCTCCACTTT. V is TRBV5-4 and J is TRBJ1-6, with TRBD1 as a possible D gene (6 bases). The ends were cut back, 4 bases at V and 8 bases at J, with 13 bases in the middle. Germline loops: CDR1 SGHNT, CDR2 YYREEE (reference sequence). The length of the CDR3 is 14 residues.

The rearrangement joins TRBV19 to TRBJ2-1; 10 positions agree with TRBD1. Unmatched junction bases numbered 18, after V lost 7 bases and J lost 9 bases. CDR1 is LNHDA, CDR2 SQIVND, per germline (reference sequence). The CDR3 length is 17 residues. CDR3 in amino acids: CASKALNRDRGGGEQFF. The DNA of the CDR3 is TGTGCCAGTAAGGCACTCAACCGGGACAGGGGAGGGGGTGAGCAGTTCTTC.

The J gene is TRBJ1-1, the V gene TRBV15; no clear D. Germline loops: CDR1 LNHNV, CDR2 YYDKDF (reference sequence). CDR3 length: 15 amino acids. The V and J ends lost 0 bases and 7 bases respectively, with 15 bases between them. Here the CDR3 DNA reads TGTGCCACCAGCAGAGATTTCGGGAGGCAGTTTGAAGCTTTCTTT. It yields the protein CATSRDFGRQFEAFF. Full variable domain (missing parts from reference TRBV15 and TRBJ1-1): DAMVIQNPRYQVTQFGKPVTLSCSQTLNHNVMYWYQQKSSQAPKLLFHYYDKDFNNEADTPDNFQSRRPNTSFCFLDIRSPGLGDTAMYLCATSRDFGRQFEAFFGQGTRLTVV.

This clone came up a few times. The CDR3 coding sequence is TGTGCCAGCAGTTTAAGGGTGAGCCAGCATTTT. Translated, it gives CASSLRVSQHF. This rearrangement joins TRBV28 to TRBJ1-5; D is unresolved. CDR1 and CDR2 from the germline V gene are MDHEN and SYDVKM. Trimming left V 2 bases short and J 12 bases short, with 8 bases between. The CDR3 contains 11 residues. The full variable domain, with the rest looked up from reference TRBV28 and TRBJ1-5, is DVKVTQSSRYLVKRTGEKVFLECVQDMDHENMFWYRQDPGLGLRLIYFSYDVKMKEKGDIPEGYSVSREKKERFSLILESASTNQTSMYLCASSLRVSQHFGDGTRLSIL.

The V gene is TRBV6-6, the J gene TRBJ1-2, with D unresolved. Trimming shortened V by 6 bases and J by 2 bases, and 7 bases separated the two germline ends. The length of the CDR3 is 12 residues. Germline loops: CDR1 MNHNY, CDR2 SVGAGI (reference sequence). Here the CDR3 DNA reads TGTGCCAGCAGCCGTGAAAACTATGGCTACACCTTC. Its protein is CASSRENYGYTF.

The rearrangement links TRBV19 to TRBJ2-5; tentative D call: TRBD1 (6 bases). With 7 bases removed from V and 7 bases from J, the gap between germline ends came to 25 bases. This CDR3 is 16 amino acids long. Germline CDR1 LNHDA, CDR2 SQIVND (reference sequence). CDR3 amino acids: CASKGPRQAIVRTQYF. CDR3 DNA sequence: TGTGCCAGTAAGGGGCCTCGACAGGCTATAGTGAGGACCCAGTACTTC. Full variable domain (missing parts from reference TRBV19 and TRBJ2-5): DGGITQSPKYLFRKEGQNVTLSCEQNLNHDAMYWYRQDPGQGLRLIYYSQIVNDFQKGDIAEGYSVSREKKESFPLTVTSAQKNPTAFYLCASKGPRQAIVRTQYFGPGTRLLVL.

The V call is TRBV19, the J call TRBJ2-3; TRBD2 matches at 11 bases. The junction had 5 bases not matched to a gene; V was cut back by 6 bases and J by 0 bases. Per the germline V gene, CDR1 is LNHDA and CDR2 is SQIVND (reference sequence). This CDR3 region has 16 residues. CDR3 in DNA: TGTGCCAGTAGCCCGACTAGCGGGATTAGCACAGATACGCAGTATTTT. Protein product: CASSPTSGISTDTQYF.

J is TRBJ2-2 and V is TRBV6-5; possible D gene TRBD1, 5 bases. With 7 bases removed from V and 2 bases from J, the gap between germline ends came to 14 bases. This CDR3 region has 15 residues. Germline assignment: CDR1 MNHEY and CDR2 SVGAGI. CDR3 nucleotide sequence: TGTGCCAGCAACCCCTCGACAGCCAACACCGGGGAGCTGTTTTTT. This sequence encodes CASNPSTANTGELFF.

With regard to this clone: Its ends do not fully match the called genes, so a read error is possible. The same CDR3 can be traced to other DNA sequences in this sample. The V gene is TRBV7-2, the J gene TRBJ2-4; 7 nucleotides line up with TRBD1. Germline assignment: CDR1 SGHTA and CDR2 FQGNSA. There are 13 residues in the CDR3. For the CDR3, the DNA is TGTGCCAGTAGCTCGGGGACAGAAAACATTCAGTACTTC. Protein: CASSSGTENIQYF.

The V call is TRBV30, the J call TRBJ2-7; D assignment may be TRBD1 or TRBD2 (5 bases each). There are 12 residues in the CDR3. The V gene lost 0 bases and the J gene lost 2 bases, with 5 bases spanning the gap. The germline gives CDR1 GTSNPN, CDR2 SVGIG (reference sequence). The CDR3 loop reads CAWSVGPYEQYF. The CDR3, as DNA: TGTGCCTGGAGTGTGGGACCCTACGAGCAGTACTTC.

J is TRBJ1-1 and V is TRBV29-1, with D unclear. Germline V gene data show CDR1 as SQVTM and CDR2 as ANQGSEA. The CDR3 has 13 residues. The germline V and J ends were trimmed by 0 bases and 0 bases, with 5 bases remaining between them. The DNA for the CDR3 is TGCAGCGTTGAAGATATGGTGAACACTGAAGCTTTCTTT. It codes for CSVEDMVNTEAFF.

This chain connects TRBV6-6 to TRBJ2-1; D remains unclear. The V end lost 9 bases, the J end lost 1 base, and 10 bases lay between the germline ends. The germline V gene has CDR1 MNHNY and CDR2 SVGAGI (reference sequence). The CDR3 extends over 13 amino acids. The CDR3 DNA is TGTGCCAGTGATTCGCCGTCCTACAATGAGCAGTTCTTC. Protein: CASDSPSYNEQFF.

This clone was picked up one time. The CDR3 sequence: CASSLTDSRSEQYF. The CDR3 DNA is TGTGCCAGCAGCCTTACCGACTCAAGGTCCGAGCAGTACTTC. J is TRBJ2-7 and V is TRBV7-6; the D is unclear. There are 14 residues in the CDR3. The germline V and J ends were trimmed by 5 bases and 6 bases, with 17 bases remaining between them. Germline V lookup: CDR1 SGHVS, CDR2 FNYEAQ.

The DNA of the CDR3 is TGTGCCAGCAAGACAGGGGGCGGCACAGATACGCAGTATTTT. It codes for CASKTGGGTDTQYF. The chain joins TRBV9 to TRBJ2-3; 10 positions match TRBD1. Germline V CDR1 and CDR2: SGDLS, YYNGEE. The CDR3 runs 14 residues. Losses at the gene ends were 6 bases for V and 1 base for J; bases not matched to a gene: 2.

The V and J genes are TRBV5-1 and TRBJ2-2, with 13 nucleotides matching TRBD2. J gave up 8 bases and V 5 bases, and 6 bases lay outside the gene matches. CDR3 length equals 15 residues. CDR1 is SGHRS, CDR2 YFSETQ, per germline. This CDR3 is CASSYGLAGEGELFF. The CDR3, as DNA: TGCGCCAGCAGTTATGGACTAGCGGGAGAGGGGGAGCTGTTTTTT.

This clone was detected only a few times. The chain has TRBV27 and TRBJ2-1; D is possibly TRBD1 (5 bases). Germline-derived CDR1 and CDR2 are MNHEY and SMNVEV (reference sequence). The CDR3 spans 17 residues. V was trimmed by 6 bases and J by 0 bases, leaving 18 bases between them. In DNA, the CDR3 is TGTGCCAGCAGCTACGACAGATTCACGAGCTCCTACAATGAGCAGTTCTTC. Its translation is CASSYDRFTSSYNEQFF.

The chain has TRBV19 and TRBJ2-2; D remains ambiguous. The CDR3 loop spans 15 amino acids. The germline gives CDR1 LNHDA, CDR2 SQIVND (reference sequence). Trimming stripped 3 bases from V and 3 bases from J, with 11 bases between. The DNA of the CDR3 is TGTGCCAGTAGTATGACGGCGGTTTACACCGGGGAGCTGTTTTTT. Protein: CASSMTAVYTGELFF. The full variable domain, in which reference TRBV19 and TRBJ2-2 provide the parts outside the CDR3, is DGGITQSPKYLFRKEGQNVTLSCEQNLNHDAMYWYRQDPGQGLRLIYYSQIVNDFQKGDIAEGYSVSREKKESFPLTVTSAQKNPTAFYLCASSMTAVYTGELFFGEGSRLTVL.

Here the CDR3 DNA reads TGTGCCTGGAGTATCCCTACCTCACCCGCTTACGAGCAGTACTTC. It codes for CAWSIPTSPAYEQYF. The V and J genes are TRBV30 and TRBJ2-7, with unresolved D. CDR3 length: 15 residues. From germline, CDR1 is GTSNPN and CDR2 SVGIG (reference sequence). V gave up 2 bases and J gave up 4 bases, with 18 bases separating them.

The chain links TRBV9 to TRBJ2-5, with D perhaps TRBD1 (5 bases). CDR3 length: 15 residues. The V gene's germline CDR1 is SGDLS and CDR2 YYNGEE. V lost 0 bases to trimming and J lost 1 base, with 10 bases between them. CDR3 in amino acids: CASSVVSGPQETQYF. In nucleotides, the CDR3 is TGTGCCAGCAGCGTAGTGTCAGGGCCCCAAGAGACCCAGTACTTC.

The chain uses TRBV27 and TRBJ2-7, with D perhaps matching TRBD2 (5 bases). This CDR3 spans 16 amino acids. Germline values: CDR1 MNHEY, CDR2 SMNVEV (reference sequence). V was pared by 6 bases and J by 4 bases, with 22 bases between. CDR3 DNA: TGTGCCAGCAGCTCCTTAAGAGGGTCCACCGCTTACGAGCAGTACTTC. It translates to CASSSLRGSTAYEQYF.

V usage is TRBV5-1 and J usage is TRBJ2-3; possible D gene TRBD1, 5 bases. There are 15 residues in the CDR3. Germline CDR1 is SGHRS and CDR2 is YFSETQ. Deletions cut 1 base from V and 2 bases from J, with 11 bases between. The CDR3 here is CASSLPTANTDTQYF. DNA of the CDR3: TGCGCCAGCAGCTTGCCGACAGCGAACACAGATACGCAGTATTTT.